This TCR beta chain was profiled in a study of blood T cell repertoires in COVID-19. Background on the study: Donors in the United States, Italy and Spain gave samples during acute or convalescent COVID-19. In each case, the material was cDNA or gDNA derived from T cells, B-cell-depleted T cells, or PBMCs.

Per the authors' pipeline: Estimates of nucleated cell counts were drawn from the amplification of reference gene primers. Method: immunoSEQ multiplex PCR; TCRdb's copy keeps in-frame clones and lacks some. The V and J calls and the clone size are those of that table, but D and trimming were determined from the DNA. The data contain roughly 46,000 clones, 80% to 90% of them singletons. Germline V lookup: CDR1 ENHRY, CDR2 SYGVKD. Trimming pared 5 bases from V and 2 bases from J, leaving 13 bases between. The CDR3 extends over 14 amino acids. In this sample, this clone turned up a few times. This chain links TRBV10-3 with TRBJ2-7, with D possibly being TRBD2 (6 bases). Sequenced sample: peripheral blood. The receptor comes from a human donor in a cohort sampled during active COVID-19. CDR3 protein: CAISSSAAPYEQYF. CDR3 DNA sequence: TGTGCCATCAGTTCTAGCGCGGCCCCCTACGAGCAGTACTTC.